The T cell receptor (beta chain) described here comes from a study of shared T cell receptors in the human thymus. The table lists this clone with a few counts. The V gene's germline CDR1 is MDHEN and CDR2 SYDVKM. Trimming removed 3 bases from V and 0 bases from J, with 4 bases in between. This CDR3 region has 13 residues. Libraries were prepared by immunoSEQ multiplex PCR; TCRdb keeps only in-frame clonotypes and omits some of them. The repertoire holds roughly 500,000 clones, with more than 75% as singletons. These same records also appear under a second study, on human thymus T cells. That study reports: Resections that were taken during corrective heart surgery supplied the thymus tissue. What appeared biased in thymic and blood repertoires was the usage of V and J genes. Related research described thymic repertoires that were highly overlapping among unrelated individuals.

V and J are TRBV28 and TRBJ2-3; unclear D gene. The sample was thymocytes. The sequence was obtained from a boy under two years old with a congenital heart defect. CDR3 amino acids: CASSFLSTDTQYF. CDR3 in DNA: TGTGCCAGCAGTTTTCTAAGCACAGATACGCAGTATTTT.